A single sample is the source of the 32 T cell receptor beta chains below, sequenced in a study of blood T cell repertoires in COVID-19. TCRdb's copy holds only in-frame clones and misses some; the assay was immunoSEQ multiplex PCR. The data hold 200,000 to 250,000 clones, with roughly nine tenths observed a single time. Sequencing was done on a sample of peripheral blood. The receptor set was obtained from a man aged 25-45 years with acute or convalescent COVID-19.

The V call is TRBV7-8, the J call TRBJ1-6; unclear D gene. Per germline, CDR1 SGHVS and CDR2 FQNEAQ. The CDR3 has 14 residues. V shed 5 bases and J shed 9 bases, with 14 bases lying between them. This CDR3 is CASSPGPSGSPLHF. Here the CDR3 DNA reads TGTGCCAGCAGCCCAGGCCCTTCTGGTTCACCCCTCCACTTT.

V gene TRBV7-8 combines with J gene TRBJ1-1; no reliable D call. The V and J ends lost 3 bases and 5 bases respectively, with 10 bases between them. Germline V lookup: CDR1 SGHVS, CDR2 FQNEAQ. The CDR3 extends over 13 amino acids. CDR3 in DNA: TGTGCCAGCAGCTTGGGAGTAGGGACTGAAGCTTTCTTT. It yields the protein CASSLGVGTEAFF.

The chain is built from TRBV5-8 and TRBJ1-5; maybe TRBD1 (5 bases). Trimming took off 4 bases at V and 6 bases at J, with 14 bases between the two ends. Germline CDR1 reads SGHTS; CDR2 reads YDEGEE. The CDR3 is made up of 14 amino acids. CDR3 DNA sequence: TGTGCCAGCAGCCTTGAGGAGGGGAGTCAGCCCCAGCATTTT. Protein sequence: CASSLEEGSQPQHF. Complete variable domain (other parts from reference TRBV5-8 and TRBJ1-5): EAGVTQSPTHLIKTRGQQATLRCSPISGHTSVYWYQQALGLGLQFLLWYDEGEERNRGNFPPRFSGRQFPNYSSELNVNALELEDSALYLCASSLEEGSQPQHFGDGTRLSIL.

The rearrangement uses TRBV19 and TRBJ2-7; maybe TRBD1 (5 bases). CDR1 is LNHDA, CDR2 SQIVND, per germline (reference sequence). The CDR3 is 13 residues long. V lost 5 bases to trimming and J lost 3 bases, with 11 bases between them. In DNA, the CDR3 is TGTGCCAGTAGTGCTGGACAAAACTACGAGCAGTACTTC. Protein: CASSAGQNYEQYF. Supplemented by reference TRBV19 and TRBJ2-7, the full variable domain reads DGGITQSPKYLFRKEGQNVTLSCEQNLNHDAMYWYRQDPGQGLRLIYYSQIVNDFQKGDIAEGYSVSREKKESFPLTVTSAQKNPTAFYLCASSAGQNYEQYFGPGTRLTVT.

This chain joins TRBV2 and TRBJ1-4; a weak D match, TRBD1 (5 bases). CDR3 length: 14 amino acids. The germline V gene has CDR1 SNHLY and CDR2 FYNNEI. The V end lost 7 bases, the J end lost 4 bases, and 13 bases lay between the germline ends. The CDR3 region is CASKREGVNEKLFF. CDR3 coding DNA: TGTGCCAGCAAAAGGGAAGGGGTTAATGAAAAACTGTTTTTT.

CDR3 DNA: TGTGCCAGTAGTCTGCAGGGGGCTTATCAGCCCCAGCATTTT. This translates into CASSLQGAYQPQHF. The chain employs TRBV19 and TRBJ1-5; 8 nucleotides match TRBD1. The germline CDR1 and CDR2 sequences are LNHDA and SQIVND (reference sequence). V shed 5 bases, J shed 5 bases, and the junction held 5 bases outside the gene matches. The CDR3 consists of 14 residues.

The rearrangement links TRBV11-2 to TRBJ1-1; TRBD1 matches at 11 bases. The CDR3 totals 17 residues. Germline assignment: CDR1 SGHAT and CDR2 FQNNGV. After removal of 7 bases from V and 0 bases from J, the junction contained 10 bases not matched to a gene. This CDR3 reads CASTPAGTGGMNTEAFF. The DNA of the CDR3 is TGTGCCAGCACCCCGGCCGGGACAGGGGGAATGAACACTGAAGCTTTCTTT.

J is TRBJ2-7 and V is TRBV7-9; 8 bases match TRBD1. CDR3 size: 14 residues. Germline loops: CDR1 SEHNR, CDR2 FQNEAQ (reference sequence). The ends lost 6 bases at V and 3 bases at J; junction bases unmatched: 7. This chain's CDR3 is CASRDAGQVYEQYF. CDR3 in DNA: TGTGCCAGCAGGGATGCGGGACAGGTCTACGAGCAGTACTTC.

This clone appeared a few times. This chain links TRBV28 with TRBJ1-2, with 7 bases lining up with TRBD1. The CDR3 is 15 residues long. The germline V gene encodes CDR1 MDHEN and CDR2 SYDVKM. Germline trimming cut 6 bases from V and 0 bases from J; bases unmatched to any gene: 7. DNA for the CDR3: TGTGCCAGCAGCGCTGCGGGACAGTCTAACTATGGCTACACCTTC. Translation: CASSAAGQSNYGYTF.

The chain recombines TRBV15 with TRBJ1-4; 7 bases line up with TRBD1. Germline lookup yields CDR1 LNHNV and CDR2 YYDKDF (reference sequence). The CDR3 has 16 residues. The J segment lost 3 bases and the V segment lost 4 bases, leaving 8 bases of the junction unmatched. This CDR3 is CATSTRMGQPNEKLFF. The CDR3 bases are TGTGCCACCAGCACCCGTATGGGACAGCCTAATGAAAAACTGTTTTTT. The full variable domain, in which reference TRBV15 and TRBJ1-4 provide the parts outside the CDR3, is DAMVIQNPRYQVTQFGKPVTLSCSQTLNHNVMYWYQQKSSQAPKLLFHYYDKDFNNEADTPDNFQSRRPNTSFCFLDIRSPGLGDTAMYLCATSTRMGQPNEKLFFGSGTQLSVL.

There are a few counts of this clone. This chain links TRBV2 with TRBJ1-2; no reliable D call. Germline V CDR1 and CDR2: SNHLY, FYNNEI. V was cut by 7 bases and J by 0 bases, with 6 bases left in between. The CDR3 is 12 amino acids. CDR3 nucleotide sequence: TGTGCCAGCACTATCCCTAACTATGGCTACACCTTC. It codes for CASTIPNYGYTF.

This chain connects TRBV11-3 to TRBJ2-3; D may be TRBD2 (5 bases). The germline V and J ends were trimmed by 5 bases and 3 bases, with 6 bases remaining between them. The germline gives CDR1 SGHNT, CDR2 YENEEA. The CDR3 extends over 12 amino acids. As DNA, the CDR3 is TGTGCCAGCAGCCCGGGAACAGATACGCAGTATTTT. It codes for CASSPGTDTQYF.

The CDR3 reads CASGTGVTDTQYF. The CDR3 DNA follows: TGTGCCAGCGGGACAGGGGTCACAGATACGCAGTATTTT. The chain links TRBV11-3 to TRBJ2-3; 10 nucleotides agree with TRBD1. The CDR3 is 13 residues long. The ends lost 8 bases at V and 2 bases at J; junction bases unmatched: 1. Germline loops: CDR1 SGHNT, CDR2 YENEEA. Based on the CDR3 plus reference TRBV11-3 and TRBJ2-3, the full variable domain is EAGVVQSPRYKIIEKKQPVAFWCNPISGHNTLYWYLQNLGQGPELLIRYENEEAVDDSQLPKDRFSAERLKGVDSTLKIQPAELGDSAVYLCASGTGVTDTQYFGPGTRLTVL.

This rearrangement joins TRBV30 to TRBJ1-4, with 7 bases aligning to TRBD1. The CDR3 contains 13 residues. Germline trimming cut 2 bases from V and 8 bases from J; bases unmatched to any gene: 5. The germline CDR1 and CDR2 sequences are GTSNPN and SVGIG (reference sequence). CDR3 bases: TGTGCCTGGAGTAGACAGGGAATAGAAAAACTGTTTTTT. It codes for CAWSRQGIEKLFF.

V gene TRBV5-1 combines with J gene TRBJ2-7; 7 bases are a match to TRBD2. Germline loops: CDR1 SGHRS, CDR2 YFSETQ. V lost 1 base to trimming and J lost 7 bases; unmatched junction nucleotides: 11. CDR3 size: 15 residues. This CDR3 is CASSLLPSGTREQYF. Here the CDR3 DNA reads TGCGCCAGCAGCTTGCTCCCGAGCGGGACGAGGGAGCAGTACTTC.

This clone was detected only a few times. The chain recombines TRBV19 with TRBJ2-1, with a weak D call TRBD2 (5 bases). The CDR3 contains 13 residues. CDR1 and CDR2 from the germline V gene are LNHDA and SQIVND (reference sequence). The ends were cut back, 5 bases at V and 8 bases at J, with 13 bases in the middle. Here the CDR3 DNA reads TGTGCCAGTAGTCCCCGGACTGTCTATGAGCAGTTCTTC. This encodes CASSPRTVYEQFF.

This clone was recorded once. This rearrangement joins TRBV3-1 (or the pseudogene TRBV3-2) to TRBJ1-3; possibly TRBD1 for D (5 bases). Trimming removed 2 bases at V and 4 bases at J, with 15 bases between. Germline V gene data show CDR1 as LGHDT and CDR2 as YNNKEL (reference sequence). The CDR3 is made up of 16 amino acids. The CDR3: CASSQSGRVEGNTIYF. In nucleotides, the CDR3 is TGTGCCAGCAGCCAATCCGGCAGGGTAGAAGGAAACACCATATATTTT.

The gene calls are TRBV7-9 and TRBJ1-2; 8 nucleotides agree with TRBD1. CDR3 length: 15 amino acids. The V and J ends lost 3 bases and 7 bases, in that order; junction bases with no gene match: 10. Germline assignment: CDR1 SEHNR and CDR2 FQNEAQ (reference sequence). The CDR3 DNA follows: TGTGCCAGCAGCTTCCCCCAGGGGGCATTTCGTGGCTACACCTTC. Translation gives CASSFPQGAFRGYTF.

This sequence joins TRBV7-3 and TRBJ2-5, with 7 nucleotides matching TRBD1. The CDR3 is 13 amino acids. The junction had 2 bases not matched to a gene; V was cut back by 5 bases and J by 2 bases. CDR1 and CDR2 (germline): SGHTA, FQGTGA. CDR3: CASSRQGQETQYF. DNA for the CDR3: TGTGCCAGCAGCCGACAGGGACAAGAGACCCAGTACTTC.

This clone was counted once. This chain connects TRBV14 to TRBJ2-5; D not resolved. V was pared by 1 base and J by 2 bases, with 8 bases between. Germline CDR1 reads SGHDN; CDR2 reads FVKESK. CDR3 length equals 14 residues. The CDR3 reads CASSQGPEQETQYF. Written as DNA, the CDR3 is TGTGCCAGCAGCCAAGGTCCCGAGCAAGAGACCCAGTACTTC.

This chain joins TRBV7-2 and TRBJ2-7; D is ambiguous. This CDR3 is built from 15 residues. Germline-derived CDR1 and CDR2 are SGHTA and FQGNSA. V lost 2 bases and J 2 bases, leaving 13 bases between the germline ends. The CDR3: CASSLNSRTTYEQYF. The CDR3 DNA follows: TGTGCCAGCAGCTTAAACAGCCGAACGACCTACGAGCAGTACTTC.

The CDR3 DNA is TGTGCCAGCAGTTCGCGTTACAATGAGCAGTTCTTC. Translated: CASSSRYNEQFF. The chain employs TRBV6-5 and TRBJ2-1, with no clear D. V dropped 4 bases and J dropped 4 bases, with 5 bases sitting between them. Germline CDR1 MNHEY, CDR2 SVGAGI. The CDR3 is made up of 12 amino acids.

This clone was detected only once. This chain links TRBV6-5 with TRBJ2-3; 8 bases are shared with TRBD2. The CDR3 runs 15 residues. The germline V gene encodes CDR1 MNHEY and CDR2 SVGAGI. V shed 2 bases, J shed 4 bases, and the junction held 5 bases outside the gene matches. As DNA, the CDR3 is TGTGCCAGCAGTTACGGCGGGGGGCCCGCAGATACGCAGTATTTT. The encoded protein is CASSYGGGPADTQYF.

Here the CDR3 reads CASSIDSTPLHF. Written as DNA, the CDR3 is TGTGCCAGTAGTATAGATTCCACACCCCTCCACTTT. J is TRBJ1-6 and V is TRBV19; D not resolved. This CDR3 is built from 12 residues. Germline V lookup: CDR1 LNHDA, CDR2 SQIVND (reference sequence). The ends were cut back, 0 bases at V and 11 bases at J, with 5 bases in the middle.

The chain links TRBV19 to TRBJ1-6; 7 bases line up with TRBD1. The germline CDR1 and CDR2 sequences are LNHDA and SQIVND (reference sequence). The CDR3 consists of 14 residues. The V gene end was trimmed by 4 bases and the J gene end by 4 bases; junction bases not matched to a gene: 1. CDR3: CASSTGQYNSPLHF. The CDR3 bases are TGTGCCAGTAGTACGGGACAGTATAATTCACCCCTCCACTTT.

In its sample, this clone was seen a few times. The rearrangement links TRBV2 to TRBJ1-2; 9 nucleotides line up with TRBD1. The CDR3 runs to 14 residues. Germline CDR1 SNHLY, CDR2 FYNNEI. Trimming took 5 bases from V and 3 from J; bases not matched to a gene: 4. CDR3 amino acids: CASSRDRADYGYTF. DNA of the CDR3: TGTGCCAGCAGTAGGGACAGGGCGGACTATGGCTACACCTTC.

The genes are TRBV4-1 and TRBJ1-4; 10 nucleotides line up with TRBD1. This CDR3 region has 15 residues. The ends lost 3 bases at V and 8 bases at J; junction bases unmatched: 6. CDR1 is MGHRA and CDR2 is YSYEKL in the germline V gene. The CDR3 region has the DNA TGCGCCAGCAGCCAGGGCGACAGGGGGCAAGAAAAACTGTTTTTT. This sequence encodes CASSQGDRGQEKLFF.

The rearrangement links TRBV10-1 to TRBJ2-7; no firm D call. The CDR3 has 15 amino acids. Trimming left V 3 bases short and J 2 bases short, with 14 bases between. The germline V gene encodes CDR1 WNHNN and CDR2 SYGVQD (reference sequence). CDR3 sequence: CASSDSGLKPYEQYF. DNA of the CDR3: TGCGCCAGCAGTGATTCAGGCCTGAAGCCCTACGAGCAGTACTTC.

This chain connects TRBV27 to TRBJ2-3; D may be TRBD2 (5 bases). V lost 3 bases and J lost 1, with 23 bases in between. The CDR3 runs 19 residues. CDR1 MNHEY and CDR2 SMNVEV come from the germline V gene (reference sequence). CDR3 DNA sequence: TGTGCCAGCAGTTTTTCTCCCAGGACCGAGGGAAGCGGCACAGATACGCAGTATTTT. Residues: CASSFSPRTEGSGTDTQYF.

The sample holds one count of this clone. The CDR3 loop is CASSQGILGNEQFF. CDR3 in DNA: TGCGCCAGCAGTCAGGGGATATTGGGCAATGAGCAGTTCTTC. This sequence joins TRBV5-1 and TRBJ2-1, with D possibly matching TRBD1 (6 bases). Trimming removed 5 bases from V and 6 bases from J, with 15 bases in between. Germline lookup yields CDR1 SGHRS and CDR2 YFSETQ. This CDR3 region has 14 residues. The full variable domain, with the rest looked up from reference TRBV5-1 and TRBJ2-1, is KAGVTQTPRYLIKTRGQQVTLSCSPISGHRSVSWYQQTPGQGLQFLFEYFSETQRNKGNFPGRFSGRQFSNSRSEMNVSTLELGDSALYLCASSQGILGNEQFFGPGTRLTVL.

The chain carries TRBV28 and TRBJ1-2, with D possibly matching TRBD1 (5 bases). Trimming stripped 8 bases from V and 5 bases from J, with 15 bases between. The CDR3 length is 13 residues. Per germline, CDR1 MDHEN and CDR2 SYDVKM. In DNA form, the CDR3 reads TGTGCCAGCTGGTCAGGGAAAACATATGGCTACACCTTC. As protein: CASWSGKTYGYTF.

The chain carries TRBV10-2 and TRBJ2-7; D not certain. Germline V CDR1 and CDR2: WSHSY, SAAADI. CDR3 length equals 13 residues. Trimming shortened V by 6 bases and J by 3 bases, and 12 bases separated the two germline ends. The CDR3 region has the DNA TGCGCCAGCAGAGTTGGCAGATACTACGAGCAGTACTTC. It is translated as CASRVGRYYEQYF.